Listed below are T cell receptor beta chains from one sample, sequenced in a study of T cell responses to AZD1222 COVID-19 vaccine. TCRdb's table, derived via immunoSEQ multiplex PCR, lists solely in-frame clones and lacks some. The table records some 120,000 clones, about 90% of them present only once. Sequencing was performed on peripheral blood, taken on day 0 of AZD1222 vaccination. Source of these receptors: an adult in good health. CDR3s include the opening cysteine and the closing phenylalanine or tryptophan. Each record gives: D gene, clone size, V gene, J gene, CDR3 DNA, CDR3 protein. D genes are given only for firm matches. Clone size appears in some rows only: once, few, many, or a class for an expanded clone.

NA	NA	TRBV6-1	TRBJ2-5	TGTGCCAGCAGTGAACGAGGTACAGGGCTGCGGGAGACCCAGTACTTC	CASSERGTGLRETQYF
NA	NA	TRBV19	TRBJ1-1	TGTGCCAGTAGTTTTGGGGGCGCGACTGAAGCTTTCTTT	CASSFGGATEAFF
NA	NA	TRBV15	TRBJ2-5	TGTGCCACCAGCAGAGATGGTCAGGGGTTTGAGGAGACCCAGTACTTC	CATSRDGQGFEETQYF
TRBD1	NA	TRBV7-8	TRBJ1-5	TGTGCCAGCAGTTATACAGGGGTCAATCAGCCCCAGCATTTT	CASSYTGVNQPQHF
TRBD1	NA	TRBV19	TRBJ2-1	TGTGCCAGTAGTACACAGACAGGGGGGGATGAGCAGTTCTTC	CASSTQTGGDEQFF
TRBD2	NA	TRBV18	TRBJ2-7	TGTGCCAGCTCACCACCTCCTAGCGGGAGTTACGAGCAGTACTTC	CASSPPPSGSYEQYF
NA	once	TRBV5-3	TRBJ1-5	TGTGCCAGAAGCTTGGAAGGGGAAGGCAATCAGCCCCAGCATTTT	CARSLEGEGNQPQHF
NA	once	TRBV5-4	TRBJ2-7	TGTGCCAGCAGCTTGGAAGGGAAAACCTACGAGCAGTACTTC	CASSLEGKTYEQYF
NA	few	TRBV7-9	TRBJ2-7	TGTGCCAGCAGCTTAGTAGGGGTAGGCGAGCAGTACTTC	CASSLVGVGEQYF
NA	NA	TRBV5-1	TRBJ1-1	TGCGCCAGCCAAGCTGGTGCCGGGAACACTGAAGCTTTCTTT	CASQAGAGNTEAFF
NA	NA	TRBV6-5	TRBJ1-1	TGTGCCAGCAGCCACAGGGAATTGGATGAAGCTTTCTTT	CASSHRELDEAFF
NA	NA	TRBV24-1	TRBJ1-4	TGTGCCACCAGTGATCCGGGAGCCGGGGAGGAAAAACTGTTTTTT	CATSDPGAGEEKLFF
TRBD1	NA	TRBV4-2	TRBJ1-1	TGTGCCAGCAGCCTCCGGACAGGGGAGGACACTGAAGCTTTCTTT	CASSLRTGEDTEAFF
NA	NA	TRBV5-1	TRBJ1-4	TGCGCCAGCTCGCAGGGGAACTTTAATGAAAAACTGTTTTTT	CASSQGNFNEKLFF
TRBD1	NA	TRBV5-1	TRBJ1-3	TGCGCCAGCCCAAGGCGGGACAGGGAGCCAGCCTCTGGAAACACCATATATTTT	CASPRRDREPASGNTIYF
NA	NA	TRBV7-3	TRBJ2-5	TGTGCCAGCAGCGAGAACAGAGAAGAGACCCAGTACTTC	CASSENREETQYF
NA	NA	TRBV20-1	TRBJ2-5	TGCAGTGCTAGTTGGCAGCAAGAGACCCAGTACTTC	CSASWQQETQYF
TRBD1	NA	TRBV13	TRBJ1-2	TGTGCCAGCAGCCCATGGGACAGGGACTATGGCTACACCTTC	CASSPWDRDYGYTF
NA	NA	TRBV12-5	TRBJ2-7	TGTGCTAGTGGAACTACTACTTCCTACGAGCAGTACTTC	CASGTTTSYEQYF
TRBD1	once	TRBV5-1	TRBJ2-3	TGCGCCAGCAGCTTGACGGGACAGGGTATTACAGATACGCAGTATTTT	CASSLTGQGITDTQYF
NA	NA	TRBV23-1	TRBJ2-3	TGCGCCAGCAGTCGAATGCATGGGGGGCCGGACACAGATACGCAGTATTTT	CASSRMHGGPDTDTQYF
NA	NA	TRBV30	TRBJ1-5	TGTGCCTGGAAGAGACCAGGCAATCAGCCCCAGCATTTT	CAWKRPGNQPQHF
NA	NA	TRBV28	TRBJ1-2	TGTGCCAGCAGAACCGGGCCCGGGTTAGGGGTCTATGGCTACACCTTC	CASRTGPGLGVYGYTF
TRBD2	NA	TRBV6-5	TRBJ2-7	TGTGCCAGCAGCCGCCCTAGCGGGCCTCCCTACGAGCAGTACTTC	CASSRPSGPPYEQYF
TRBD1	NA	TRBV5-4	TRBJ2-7	TGTGCCAGCAGCTTGTGGGACAGGGGTCCCTACGAGCAGTACTTC	CASSLWDRGPYEQYF
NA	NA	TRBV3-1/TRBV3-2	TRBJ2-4	TGTGCCAGCTCTTGGGACAAAAACATTCAGTACTTC	CASSWDKNIQYF
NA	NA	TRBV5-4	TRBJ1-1	TGTGCCAGCAGCGCGGACCGAACAGGGACTGAAGCTTTCTTT	CASSADRTGTEAFF
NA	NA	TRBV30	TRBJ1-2	TGTGCCTGGAGCCCTAGTCTTGCGTTATTGTTTTATGGCTACACCTTC	CAWSPSLALLFYGYTF
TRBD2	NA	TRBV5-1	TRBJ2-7	TGCGCCAGCAGCTTTTCGGCAGCGGGAGGGCTTGACTACGAGCAGTACTTC	CASSFSAAGGLDYEQYF
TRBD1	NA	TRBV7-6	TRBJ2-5	TGTGCCAGCAGCTTAGGGTTAGGACAGGGCGAAGAGACCCAGTACTTC	CASSLGLGQGEETQYF
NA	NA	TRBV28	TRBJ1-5	TGTGCAGGGGGGAGCAATCAGCCCCAGCATTTT	CAGGSNQPQHF
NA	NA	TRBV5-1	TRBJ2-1	TGCGCCAGCAGCGATAAACTTGGCTATGAGCAGTTCTTC	CASSDKLGYEQFF
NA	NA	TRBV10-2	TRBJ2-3	TGCGCCACTGACTACACAGATACGCAGTATTTT	CATDYTDTQYF
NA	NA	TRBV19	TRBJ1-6	TGTGCCAGTAGTATGGTGAGGAATGAGTCACCCCTCCACTTT	CASSMVRNESPLHF
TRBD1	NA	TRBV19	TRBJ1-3	TGTGCCAGTAGTAGAACAGGGGACTTCTCTGGAAACACCATATATTTT	CASSRTGDFSGNTIYF
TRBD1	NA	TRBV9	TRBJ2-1	TGTGCCAGCAGCGAGGGGGCCGGGAATGAGCAGTTCTTC	CASSEGAGNEQFF
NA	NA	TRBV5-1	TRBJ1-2	TGCGCCAGCAGCGGTGCCGGGCCCCTCGTTAATGGCTACACCTTC	CASSGAGPLVNGYTF
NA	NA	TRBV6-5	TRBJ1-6	TGTGCCAGCAGCCAACAGGGATTTGATTCACCCCTCCACTTT	CASSQQGFDSPLHF
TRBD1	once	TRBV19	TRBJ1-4	TGTGCCAGTAGTTCTTCCGGGACAGGTACAGAAAAACTGTTTTTT	CASSSSGTGTEKLFF
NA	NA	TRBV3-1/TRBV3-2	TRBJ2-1	TGTGCCAGCAGCCAGGGACTTTACAATGAGCAGTTCTTC	CASSQGLYNEQFF
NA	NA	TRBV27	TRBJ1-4	TGTGCCAGCGGGGGCGCGGCTAATGAAAAACTGTTTTTT	CASGGAANEKLFF
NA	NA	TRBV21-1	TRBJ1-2	TGTGCCAGCAGCAAAGCGCTCCCCCCCAACGACAACGACAGGGTCGATGGCTACACCTTC	CASSKALPPNDNDRVDGYTF
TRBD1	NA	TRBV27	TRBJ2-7	TGTGCCAGCAGGCTGGGACAGGTCCCCTACGAGCAGTACTTC	CASRLGQVPYEQYF
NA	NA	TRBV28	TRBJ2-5	TGTGCCACCCTCCAAGGAGGGGGGGAGACCCAGTACTTC	CATLQGGGETQYF
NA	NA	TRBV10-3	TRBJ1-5	TGTGCCATCAGTGTTGGAGGGGCCAATCAGCCCCAGCATTTT	CAISVGGANQPQHF
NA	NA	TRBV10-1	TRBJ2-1	TGCGCCAGCAGTCCAGGGGCCTCAGGGACGTACAATGAGCAGTTCTTC	CASSPGASGTYNEQFF
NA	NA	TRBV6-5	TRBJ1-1	TGTGCCAGCAGTTATGATAGGGTAGTTTTGGGCACTGAAGCTTTCTTT	CASSYDRVVLGTEAFF
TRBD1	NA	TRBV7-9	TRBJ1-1	TGTGCCAGCAGCCCGGGACAGGGGGCCGTAATGAACACTGAAGCTTTCTTT	CASSPGQGAVMNTEAFF
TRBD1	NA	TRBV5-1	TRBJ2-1	TGCGCCAGCAGCGGACCGGGACAGGGTTACAATGAGCAGTTCTTC	CASSGPGQGYNEQFF
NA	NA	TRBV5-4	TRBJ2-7	TGTGCCAGCAGCTTGGGAACGGACCCCTACGAGCAGTACTTC	CASSLGTDPYEQYF
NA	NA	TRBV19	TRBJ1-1	TGTGCCACCCGACAGGCACTAGGTGGGAACACTGAAGCTTTCTTT	CATRQALGGNTEAFF
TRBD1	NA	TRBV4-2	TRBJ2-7	TGTGCCAGCAGCCAAGATGGGACAGGACCCTACGAGCAGTACTTC	CASSQDGTGPYEQYF
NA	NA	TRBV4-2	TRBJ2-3	TGTGCCAGCAGCCGGGACAGCACAGATACGCAGTATTTT	CASSRDSTDTQYF
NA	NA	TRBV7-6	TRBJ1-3	TGTGCCAGCAGCGCACCGAGGACAAGCTCTGGAAACACCATATATTTT	CASSAPRTSSGNTIYF
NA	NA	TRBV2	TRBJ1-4	TGTGCCAGCATCGATGGGGAACCTGAAAAACTGTTTTTT	CASIDGEPEKLFF
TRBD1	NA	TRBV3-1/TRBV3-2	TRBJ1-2	TGTGCCAGCAGCCCCGGGACAGAGCCTAGCCTAGGCTACACCTTC	CASSPGTEPSLGYTF
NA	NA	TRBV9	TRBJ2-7	TGTGCCAGCAGCGTAGAAGGGGCTAGGGCCTACGAGCAGTACTTC	CASSVEGARAYEQYF